The entry below describes one T cell receptor beta chain. This sample's time point: persistent/refractory GD, antithyroid drugs over 5 years with positive TRAb. Researchers made the TCR library from RNA that was extracted from PBMCs. The sample belongs to a study of regulatory T cells in long-lasting Graves disease. There are 15 residues in the CDR3. CDR1 is LNHDA and CDR2 is SQIVND in the germline V gene (reference sequence). Unmatched junction bases numbered 12, after V lost 7 bases and J lost 7 bases. Combining iRepertoire HTBI primers with Arm-PCR of CDR3 regions, the authors built TCR beta libraries. TCRdb called the multiplex PCR reads again in MiXCR, with one record for every CDR3 protein. The sample has about 470,000 distinct CDR3 sequences, around a fifth seen once.

Source: peripheral blood mononuclear cells (PBMCs), taken when the disease was refractory, from a patient treated with antithyroid drugs. V gene TRBV19 combines with J gene TRBJ1-5; 8 bases line up with TRBD1. This receptor was obtained from a female donor with Graves disease. CDR3 DNA sequence: TGTGCCAGTAACCCAGAGACAGGGGTGGTCCAGCCCCAGCATTTT. As protein: CASNPETGVVQPQHF.